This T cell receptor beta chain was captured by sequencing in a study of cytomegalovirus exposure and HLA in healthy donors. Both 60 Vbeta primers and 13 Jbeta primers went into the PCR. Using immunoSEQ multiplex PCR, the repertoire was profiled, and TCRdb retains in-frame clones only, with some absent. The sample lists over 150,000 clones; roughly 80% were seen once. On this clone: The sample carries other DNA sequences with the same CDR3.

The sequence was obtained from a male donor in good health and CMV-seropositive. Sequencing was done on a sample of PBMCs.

The CDR3 reads CASSQVWGGTEAFF. The CDR3 DNA reads as TGCGCCAGCAGCCAAGTTTGGGGGGGCACTGAAGCTTTCTTT. This chain joins TRBV4-1 and TRBJ1-1; possible D gene TRBD1, 5 bases. Trimming removed 1 base at V and 4 bases at J, with 10 bases between. Germline lookup yields CDR1 MGHRA and CDR2 YSYEKL. This CDR3 is built from 14 residues.